This TCR beta chain is drawn from a study of blood T cell repertoires in COVID-19. In the study overall: From the United States, Italy and Spain came samples of acute and convalescent COVID-19. T cells, B-cell-depleted T cells, or PBMCs supplied cDNA or gDNA.

This CDR3 region has 13 residues. Trimming pared 8 bases from V and 0 bases from J, leaving 11 bases between. Germline CDR1 is MNHEY and CDR2 is SMNVEV (reference sequence). Sequencing was performed with immunoSEQ multiplex PCR; in TCRdb, only in-frame clones are kept and a portion is missing. Seen here are 240,000 or so clones, roughly 87% observed once, and the top ten hold 6% to 9%. The clonotype was recovered from a man in his fifties or sixties who had recovered from COVID-19. Sequencing input: peripheral blood. The rearrangement links TRBV27 to TRBJ2-7; the D is unclear. This chain's CDR3 is CASSVYTSYEQYF. The CDR3 coding sequence is TGTGCCAGCTCAGTATACACCTCCTACGAGCAGTACTTC.